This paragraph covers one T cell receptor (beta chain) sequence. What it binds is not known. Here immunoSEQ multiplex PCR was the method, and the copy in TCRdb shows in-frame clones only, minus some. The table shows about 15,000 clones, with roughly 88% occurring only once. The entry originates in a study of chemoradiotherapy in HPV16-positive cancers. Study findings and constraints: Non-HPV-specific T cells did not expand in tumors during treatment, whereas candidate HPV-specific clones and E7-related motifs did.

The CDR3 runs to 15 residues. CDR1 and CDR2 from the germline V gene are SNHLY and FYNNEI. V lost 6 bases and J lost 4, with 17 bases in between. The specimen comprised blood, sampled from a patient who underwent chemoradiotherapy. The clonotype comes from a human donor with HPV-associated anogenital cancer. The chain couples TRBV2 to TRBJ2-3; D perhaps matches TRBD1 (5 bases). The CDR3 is CASRAEVGRPDTQYF. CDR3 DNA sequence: TGTGCCAGCAGAGCCGAAGTGGGGCGCCCAGATACGCAGTATTTT.